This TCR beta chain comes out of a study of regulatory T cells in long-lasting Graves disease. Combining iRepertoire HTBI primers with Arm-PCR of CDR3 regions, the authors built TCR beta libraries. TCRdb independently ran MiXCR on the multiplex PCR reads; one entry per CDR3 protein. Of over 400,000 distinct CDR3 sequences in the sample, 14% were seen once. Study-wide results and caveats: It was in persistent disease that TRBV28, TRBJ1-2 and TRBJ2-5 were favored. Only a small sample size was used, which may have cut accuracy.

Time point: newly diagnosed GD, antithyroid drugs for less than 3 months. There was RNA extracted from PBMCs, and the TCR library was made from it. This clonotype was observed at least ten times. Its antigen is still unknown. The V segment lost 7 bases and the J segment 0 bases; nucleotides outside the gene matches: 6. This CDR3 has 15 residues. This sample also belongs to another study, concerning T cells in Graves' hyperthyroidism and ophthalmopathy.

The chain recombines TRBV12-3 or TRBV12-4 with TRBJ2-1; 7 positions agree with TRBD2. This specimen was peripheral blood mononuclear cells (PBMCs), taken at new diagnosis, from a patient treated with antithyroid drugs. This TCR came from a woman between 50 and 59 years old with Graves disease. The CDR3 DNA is TGTGCCAGCAACCCGAGGACTAGCTCCTACAATGAGCAGTTCTTC. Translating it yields CASNPRTSSYNEQFF.